Below, 17 T cell receptor beta chains from the same sample are listed, as sequenced in a study of T-cell memory formation after mild COVID-19 (dated by TCRdb to the early 2020s). Libraries were made using 5' RACE. Sequencing instrument: Illumina NovaSeq 6000. TCRdb handled the public reads itself, with Q25 trimming in fastp and clone calling in MiXCR, and kept productive beta chains. Rows are unified per CDR3 protein, each entry keeping the most common DNA and genes. In this sample the table shows hundreds of thousands of distinct CDR3 sequences, roughly 18% of which occur a single time. Approximately 12% of the sample rests with the top ten. The specimen sequenced was PBMCs or a T cell subset sorted from them (not recorded which). The receptors here all came from an adult woman who had mild COVID-19 (a few samples of this study predate the infection). The sample titles of this study are shuffled in the database, so cell type and time point are left out; the donor was told from shared clones.

This chain links TRBV7-9 with TRBJ2-7; D possibly corresponds to TRBD1 (5 bases). V gave up 5 bases and J gave up 0 bases, with 11 bases separating them. The V gene's germline CDR1 is SEHNR and CDR2 FQNEAQ (reference sequence). CDR3 size: 14 residues. In nucleotides, the CDR3 is TGTGCCAGCAGCGACAGCACCTACTCCTACGAGCAGTACTTC. Protein: CASSDSTYSYEQYF.

This chain uses TRBV23-1 with TRBJ2-1, with 12 nucleotides matching TRBD2. TRBV23-1 is designated an ORF whose function remains uncertain. V lost 3 bases, J lost 6 bases, and 9 bases stayed unmatched. The CDR3 covers 17 residues. The CDR3 nucleotides are TGCGCCAGCAGTCAGGAGTGGAGGACTAGCGGGGCCAATGAGCAGTTCTTC. Amino acids: CASSQEWRTSGANEQFF.

The CDR3 nucleotides are TGTGCCAGTACCGGGACAGGGGTAGATCTGGGGAATCAGCCCCAGCATTTT. Encoded protein: CASTGTGVDLGNQPQHF. V and J are TRBV19 and TRBJ1-5, with TRBD1 identical over 10 bases. The CDR3 has 17 residues. V trimming: 7 bases; J trimming: 4 bases; junction bases outside the gene matches: 13. Germline V lookup: CDR1 LNHDA, CDR2 SQIVND (reference sequence).

In its sample, this clonotype was seen many times. The CDR3 coding sequence is TGTGCCAGCAGCCAGACACAGGGGATTGAGGGGACCCAGTACTTC. It encodes CASSQTQGIEGTQYF. The chain combines TRBV14 with TRBJ2-5, with 7 nucleotides matching TRBD1. CDR1 and CDR2 (germline): SGHDN, FVKESK. This CDR3 is 15 amino acids long. Trimming removed 3 bases from V and 7 bases from J; junction bases left unmatched: 11.

This clonotype was seen a handful of times. The rearrangement joins TRBV7-2 to TRBJ1-1; TRBD1 matches 9 bases. From germline, CDR1 is SGHTA and CDR2 FQGNSA. The V and J ends lost 5 bases and 4 bases, in that order; junction bases with no gene match: 11. This CDR3 is 16 amino acids long. CDR3 residues: CASSLGPQGASTEAFF. The CDR3 DNA reads TGTGCCAGCAGCCTCGGCCCACAGGGGGCGAGCACTGAAGCTTTCTTT.

A few counts support this clonotype. The V gene is TRBV7-2, the J gene TRBJ1-5; a possible D gene is TRBD1 (5 bases). The CDR3 is 15 amino acids. Germline V gene data show CDR1 as SGHTA and CDR2 as FQGNSA. V lost 4 bases to trimming and J lost 0 bases, with 10 bases between them. The CDR3 DNA reads TGTGCCAGCAGCTACGGACAAAGTAGCAATCAGCCCCAGCATTTT. Amino acid sequence: CASSYGQSSNQPQHF. Filled out from reference TRBV7-2 and TRBJ1-5, the complete variable domain reads GAGVSQSPSNKVTEKGKDVELRCDPISGHTALYWYRQSLGQGLEFLIYFQGNSAPDKSGLPSDRFSAERTGGSVSTLTIQRTQQEDSAVYLCASSYGQSSNQPQHFGDGTRLSIL.

This clonotype was found a few times. The chain has TRBV7-9 and TRBJ2-7, with a possible D match to TRBD1 (6 bases). Germline V gene sequence: CDR1 SEHNR, CDR2 FQNEAQ (reference sequence). The CDR3 is 13 amino acids. Trimming removed 3 bases from V and 6 bases from J, with 12 bases in between. As DNA, the CDR3 is TGTGCCAGCAGCTTCACAGGGAATGGCGAGCAGTACTTC. Translation: CASSFTGNGEQYF.

There are many counts of this clonotype. The chain links TRBV7-2 to TRBJ2-5; 13 positions match TRBD2. The CDR3 is 14 amino acids. After removal of 3 bases from V and 5 bases from J, the junction contained 0 bases not matched to a gene. In germline, CDR1 is SGHTA, CDR2 FQGNSA. The CDR3 is CASSLTSGGETQYF. DNA for the CDR3: TGTGCCAGCAGCTTGACTAGCGGGGGGGAGACCCAGTACTTC. The complete variable domain, with remaining parts taken from reference TRBV7-2 and TRBJ2-5, reads GAGVSQSPSNKVTEKGKDVELRCDPISGHTALYWYRQSLGQGLEFLIYFQGNSAPDKSGLPSDRFSAERTGGSVSTLTIQRTQQEDSAVYLCASSLTSGGETQYFGPGTRLLVL.

This clonotype was picked up a small number of times. V and J are TRBV15 and TRBJ2-7, with 8 bases matching TRBD2. V gave up 1 base and J gave up 9 bases; unmatched junction bases: 11. The CDR3 covers 15 residues. The germline V gene has CDR1 LNHNV and CDR2 YYDKDF (reference sequence). The CDR3 sequence is CATSRVGTRSVGQYF. The CDR3 nucleotides are TGTGCCACCAGCAGAGTAGGGACTAGGAGTGTTGGGCAGTACTTC. The full variable domain, with the rest looked up from reference TRBV15 and TRBJ2-7, is DAMVIQNPRYQVTQFGKPVTLSCSQTLNHNVMYWYQQKSSQAPKLLFHYYDKDFNNEADTPDNFQSRRPNTSFCFLDIRSPGLGDTAMYLCATSRVGTRSVGQYFGPGTRLTVT.

The chain links TRBV27 to TRBJ2-1, with 12 bases matching TRBD2. The germline V gene encodes CDR1 MNHEY and CDR2 SMNVEV (reference sequence). The trim removed 5 bases at V and 4 bases at J, leaving 6 bases unmatched. This CDR3 has 16 residues. CDR3 region: CASSTLTSGSYNEQFF. In nucleotides, the CDR3 is TGTGCCAGCAGTACCCTGACTAGCGGGAGTTACAATGAGCAGTTCTTC.

The chain has TRBV5-6 and TRBJ2-7, with D maybe TRBD1 (7 bases). V was cut by 3 bases and J by 12 bases, with 19 bases left in between. The germline CDR1 and CDR2 sequences are SGHDT and YYEEEE. CDR3 length: 13 amino acids. In DNA form, the CDR3 reads TGTGCCAGCAGCTGGGGACAGCAGTACGGGGGGTACTTC. It specifies CASSWGQQYGGYF.

This clonotype showed up just a few times. The V call is TRBV20-1, the J call TRBJ2-3; TRBD2 matches 8 bases. CDR1 and CDR2 from the germline V gene are DFQATT and SNEGSKA (reference sequence). Trimming removed 1 base from V and 0 bases from J; junction bases left unmatched: 6. This CDR3 has 16 amino acids. In DNA form, the CDR3 reads TGCAGTGCTAGAGTGAATAGCGGGGTTAGCACAGATACGCAGTATTTT. Its translation is CSARVNSGVSTDTQYF.

This clonotype was recorded a few times. The V gene is TRBV4-1, the J gene TRBJ1-1; D is ambiguous. The V gene lost 0 bases and the J gene lost 3 bases, with 14 bases spanning the gap. This CDR3 region has 16 residues. Germline CDR1 MGHRA, CDR2 YSYEKL. The CDR3 protein is CASSQDVEGLHTEAFF. The DNA of the CDR3 is TGCGCCAGCAGCCAAGACGTAGAGGGTTTGCACACTGAAGCTTTCTTT.

In its sample, this clonotype was seen many times. An end of the junction does not agree with germline; a read error may underlie this. The rearrangement uses TRBV5-1 and TRBJ2-3; 7 bases line up with TRBD1. The CDR3 is 14 amino acids. Germline V lookup: CDR1 SGHRS, CDR2 YFSETQ. CDR3: CASSLTGSTDTQYF. CDR3 coding DNA: TGTGCCAGCAGCCTGACAGGGAGCACAGATACGCAGTATTTT. The full variable domain, completed using reference TRBV5-1 and TRBJ2-3, is KAGVTQTPRYLIKTRGQQVTLSCSPISGHRSVSWYQQTPGQGLQFLFEYFSETQRNKGNFPGRFSGRQFSNSRSEMNVSTLELGDSALYLCASSLTGSTDTQYFGPGTRLTVL.

This chain links TRBV11-3 with TRBJ1-1, with D uncertain. V lost 4 bases, J lost 7 bases, and 7 bases lay in between. Germline V CDR1 and CDR2: SGHNT, YENEEA. This CDR3 comprises 11 residues. The CDR3 protein is CASSWEGEAFF. The CDR3 DNA reads as TGTGCCAGCAGCTGGGAGGGTGAAGCTTTCTTT.

This clonotype was counted between two and nine times. The chain joins TRBV30 to TRBJ2-7; D unclear. The CDR3 length is 11 residues. Germline V gene sequence: CDR1 GTSNPN, CDR2 SVGIG (reference sequence). The V and J ends lost 4 bases and 6 bases respectively, with 10 bases between them. As DNA, the CDR3 is TGTGCCTGGAAGGTTCGCTCCGAGCAGTACTTC. Its translation: CAWKVRSEQYF.

This clonotype was recorded a few times. The chain recombines TRBV29-1 with TRBJ2-7; possible D gene TRBD1, 6 bases. Trimming pared 6 bases from V and 2 bases from J, leaving 8 bases between. CDR1 and CDR2 (germline): SQVTM, ANQGSEA. The CDR3 runs 11 residues. The CDR3 DNA is TGCAGCGTCAGGACAGCCTACGAGCAGTACTTC. As protein: CSVRTAYEQYF.